This TCR beta chain was identified during a study of blood T cell repertoires in COVID-19. This clone appeared a single time. Sequencing was performed with immunoSEQ multiplex PCR; in TCRdb, only in-frame clones are kept and a portion is missing. The sample gives fewer than 85,000 clones, about 80% of which show up once; around 27% is in the top ten. The CDR3 is 14 residues long. Germline V gene lookup returns CDR1 MNHEY and CDR2 SVGAGI. The V and J ends lost 2 bases and 4 bases respectively, with 11 bases between them. Sequencing used peripheral blood. This TCR was sampled from a man aged 55-75 years with active or convalescent COVID-19. This chain uses TRBV6-5 with TRBJ1-1, with TRBD1 as a possible D gene (5 bases). The CDR3 sequence is CASSYRGGGTEAFF. In DNA form, the CDR3 reads TGTGCCAGCAGTTACAGGGGAGGTGGCACTGAAGCTTTCTTT.